One sample yielded the 8 T cell receptor beta chains listed below, sequenced in a study of radiation and T cells in renal cell carcinoma. As for time point: blood 4 weeks post-SBRT, at nephrectomy. As to treatment: 15 Gy SBRT to primary tumor, nephrectomy 4 weeks later. TCRdb's table, derived via immunoSEQ multiplex PCR, lists solely in-frame clones and lacks some. The sample yields roughly 61,000 clones, around three quarters seen once. The sample was blood, taken from a patient whose treatment included radiotherapy and nephrectomy. All receptors come from a man in his fifties or sixties with renal cell carcinoma.

The V gene is TRBV7-6, the J gene TRBJ1-3, with D possibly being TRBD1 (6 bases). The CDR3 is made up of 17 amino acids. Trimming took 1 base from V and 0 from J, leaving 13 bases between them. The germline V gene encodes CDR1 SGHVS and CDR2 FNYEAQ. The DNA for the CDR3 is TGTGCCAGCAGCTTAGAGGGGGTCGGACCCTCTGGAAACACCATATATTTT. Protein: CASSLEGVGPSGNTIYF.

This rearrangement joins TRBV10-3 to TRBJ1-2; TRBD1 might be the D (6 bases). V was trimmed by 2 bases and J by 5 bases, leaving 12 bases between them. The length of the CDR3 is 14 residues. Per the germline V gene, CDR1 is ENHRY and CDR2 is SYGVKD. This CDR3 is CAISEAGALYGYTF. Written as DNA, the CDR3 is TGTGCCATCAGTGAGGCAGGGGCTCTGTATGGCTACACCTTC.

The chain uses TRBV30 and TRBJ1-2; 8 nucleotides match TRBD1. J lost 4 bases, V lost 1 base, and 11 bases had no gene match. Germline V lookup: CDR1 GTSNPN, CDR2 SVGIG (reference sequence). The CDR3 spans 16 residues. In nucleotides, the CDR3 is TGTGCCTGGAGTGCTGGACAGGGCCCCTTGAGCTATGGCTACACCTTC. It specifies CAWSAGQGPLSYGYTF.

This clone is a singleton in its sample. This chain uses TRBV14 with TRBJ2-5; a weak D match, TRBD2 (6 bases). The V gene's germline CDR1 is SGHDN and CDR2 FVKESK. This CDR3 contains 17 residues. The germline V and J ends were trimmed by 2 bases and 5 bases, with 21 bases remaining between them. The CDR3 nucleotides are TGTGCCAGCAGCCAATGGTTGGATGGGGGGAGAATGGAGACCCAGTACTTC. Protein sequence: CASSQWLDGGRMETQYF.

The chain has TRBV7-2 and TRBJ2-7; D not certain. Germline V gene lookup returns CDR1 SGHTA and CDR2 FQGNSA. This CDR3 is built from 14 residues. V dropped 5 bases and J dropped 3 bases, with 14 bases sitting between them. The DNA for the CDR3 is TGTGCCAGCAGCCCGGACGGATCATTCTACGAGCAGTACTTC. Translated, it gives CASSPDGSFYEQYF.

The V and J genes are TRBV11-3 and TRBJ1-1; D might be TRBD1 (5 bases). The CDR3 sequence is 14 residues long. Germline CDR1 SGHNT, CDR2 YENEEA. V was cut by 0 bases and J by 5 bases, with 10 bases left in between. CDR3 amino acids: CASSLEHRRTEAFF. The CDR3, as DNA: TGTGCCAGCAGCTTAGAGCACAGGCGGACTGAAGCTTTCTTT.

This sequence joins TRBV18 and TRBJ2-5; D gene unclear. CDR1 KGHSH and CDR2 LQKENI come from the germline V gene. V lost 2 bases to trimming and J lost 1 base, with 2 bases between them. This CDR3 region has 12 residues. CDR3 in DNA: TGTGCCAGCTCACCAGGCCAAGAGACCCAGTACTTC. It yields the protein CASSPGQETQYF.

The chain links TRBV7-2 to TRBJ2-3; 10 bases match TRBD2. This CDR3 is built from 16 residues. Trimming at V came to 3 bases and at J to 1 base, leaving 4 bases not matched to a gene. From germline, CDR1 is SGHTA and CDR2 FQGNSA. The CDR3 region is CASSLDSGGRTDTQYF. The CDR3 nucleotides read TGTGCCAGCAGCTTGGATAGCGGGGGGCGCACAGATACGCAGTATTTT.